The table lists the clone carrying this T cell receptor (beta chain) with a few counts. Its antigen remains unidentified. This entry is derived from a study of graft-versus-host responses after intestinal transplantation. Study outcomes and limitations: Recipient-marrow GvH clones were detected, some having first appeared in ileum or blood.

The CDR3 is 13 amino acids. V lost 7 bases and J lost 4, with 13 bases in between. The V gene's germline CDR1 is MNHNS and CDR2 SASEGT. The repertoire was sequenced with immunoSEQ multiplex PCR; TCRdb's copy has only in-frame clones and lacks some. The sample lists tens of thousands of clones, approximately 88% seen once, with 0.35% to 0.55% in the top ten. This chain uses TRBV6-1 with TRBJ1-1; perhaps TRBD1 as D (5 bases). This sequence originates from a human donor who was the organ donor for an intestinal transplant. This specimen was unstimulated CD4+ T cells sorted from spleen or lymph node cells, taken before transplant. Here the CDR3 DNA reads TGTGCCAGCACCACCAAGCAGGGCACTGAAGCTTTCTTT. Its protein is CASTTKQGTEAFF.